This TCR beta chain was identified in a study of radiotherapy plus CTLA-4 blockade in lung cancer listed by TCRdb under 2018. Background for the entire study: Objective responses were observed in 18% of enrolled patients, and disease control was achieved in 25% to 35%. Overall study results and their limits: The strongest predictors of response were reported to be early dynamic shifts in blood T cell clones along with a rise in serum interferon-beta following radiation. After treatment with radiotherapy and ipilimumab, TCR clones that came from tumors expanded in the peripheral blood.

Library construction relied on the immunoSEQ multiplex PCR assay. Sourced from immuneACCESS, this table was stored by TCRdb with only in-frame sequences that have V and J called. A share of the clones is absent; for the studies checked, an unresolved V gene accounts for under half, and the remainder has no known explanation. The sample records about 26,000 clones, about 77% of which are singletons. 20% to 25% of the sample is held by the ten biggest clonotypes. Concerning this clone itself: This receptor's antigen is unknown. Per-nucleotide qualities are absent, and no much larger clonotype sits a single base away.

The CDR3 contains 15 residues, cysteine and phenylalanine counted. Only the CDR3 portion is preserved as DNA: 45 bases, with reading frame beginning at the first base. Based on the germline V gene, the CDR1 and CDR2 sequences are SGHVS and FQNEAQ. V is cut back by 3 bases and J by 0 bases, with 5 bases in the junction unmatched. In this study, focal radiation therapy paired with CTLA-4 blockade (ipilimumab) was tested in patients who had chemo-refractory metastatic non-small-cell lung cancer. This sample comprised peripheral blood, obtained from a patient treated with radiotherapy plus ipilimumab. The chain joins TRBV7-8 to TRBJ2-7, and 7 junction bases match TRBD1. This receptor was taken from a human donor with non-small cell lung cancer that progressed on radiotherapy plus ipilimumab. The DNA sequence is as follows: TGTGCCAGCAGCTTTCCAGGGGGTTTCTCCTACGAGCAGTACTTC. Its coded protein is CASSFPGGFSYEQYF.